These 17 T cell receptor beta chains share one sample of origin, sequenced in a study of T-cell reconstitution after alpha-beta-depleted transplantation in children. Preparing the TCRbeta library involved the use of unique molecular identifiers. MiXCR was run by TCRdb on the PCR reads, yielding one entry per CDR3 protein. The table has roughly 90,000 distinct CDR3 sequences, less than 15% seen once. The material was PBMCs from the stem cell graft donor, obtained from the stem cell graft. These TCRs come from a human donor who donated a stem cell graft to a child with inherited bone marrow failure.

Many counts were recorded for this clonotype. The V and J genes are TRBV10-3 and TRBJ2-1; 7 bases agree with TRBD1. V dropped 0 bases and J dropped 14; count of bases not matched to a gene: 7. The V gene's germline CDR1 is ENHRY and CDR2 SYGVKD. This CDR3 spans 13 amino acids. The CDR3 nucleotides are TGTGCCATCAGTGAGTCTCGTGAGACAGGGAAGTTCTTC. It yields the protein CAISESRETGKFF.

In its sample, this clonotype was seen many times. The V and J genes are TRBV9 and TRBJ2-3, with TRBD1 matching over 10 bases. V lost 3 bases, J lost 6 bases, and 7 bases stayed unmatched. In germline, CDR1 is SGDLS, CDR2 YYNGEE. CDR3 size: 15 residues. In DNA form, the CDR3 reads TGTGCCAGCAGCGCGTGGGACAGGGGTGAGGATACGCAGTATTTT. It specifies CASSAWDRGEDTQYF.

There are many counts of this clonotype. The J gene is TRBJ2-2, the V gene TRBV29-1; D tentatively fits TRBD1 or TRBD2 (5 bases each). The CDR3 has 13 residues. Germline CDR1 SQVTM, CDR2 ANQGSEA. V lost 3 bases and J 4 bases, leaving 9 bases between the germline ends. The DNA for the CDR3 is TGCAGCGTTGATGAGGGGTTCACCGGGGAGCTGTTTTTT. This translates into CSVDEGFTGELFF.

The sample holds a few counts of this clonotype. The chain carries TRBV7-3 and TRBJ2-1; 14 bases match TRBD2. There are 15 residues in the CDR3. The V gene end was trimmed by 5 bases and the J gene end by 9 bases; junction bases not matched to a gene: 6. Germline values: CDR1 SGHTA, CDR2 FQGTGA. CDR3 amino acids: CASSAGTSGRGEQFF. The CDR3 DNA sequence: TGTGCCAGCAGCGCCGGGACTAGCGGGAGAGGTGAGCAGTTCTTC. The full variable domain, with the rest looked up from reference TRBV7-3 and TRBJ2-1, is GAGVSQTPSNKVTEKGKYVELRCDPISGHTALYWYRQSLGQGPEFLIYFQGTGAADDSGLPNDRFFAVRPEGSVSTLKIQRTERGDSAVYLCASSAGTSGRGEQFFGPGTRLTVL.

This clonotype came up many times. The rearrangement links TRBV15 to TRBJ1-4, with a possible D match to TRBD1 (5 bases). The CDR3 runs to 15 residues. The germline CDR1 and CDR2 sequences are LNHNV and YYDKDF (reference sequence). V was shortened by 1 base and J by 5 bases, with 11 bases between the two germline ends. DNA for the CDR3: TGTGCCACCAGCAGAGGACAGTATGGAAATGAAAAACTGTTTTTT. It codes for CATSRGQYGNEKLFF.

The sample holds a few counts of this clonotype. The chain has TRBV6-5 and TRBJ2-3; weak D call: TRBD1 (5 bases). The germline CDR1 and CDR2 sequences are MNHEY and SVGAGI. Trimming took 4 bases from V and 8 from J, leaving 13 bases between them. There are 13 residues in the CDR3. CDR3 bases: TGTGCCAGCAGTTCTACAGGTGGGGCTACGCAGTATTTT. Encoded protein: CASSSTGGATQYF.

Ten or more counts support this clonotype. The V gene is TRBV6-5, the J gene TRBJ1-3, with D perhaps matching TRBD1 (5 bases). The V gene lost 2 bases and the J gene lost 1 base, with 15 bases spanning the gap. This CDR3 comprises 17 residues. The V gene's germline CDR1 is MNHEY and CDR2 SVGAGI. The CDR3 spells CASSYPTGRPSGNTIYF. CDR3 in DNA: TGTGCCAGCAGTTACCCTACAGGACGACCGTCTGGAAACACCATATATTTT.

This clonotype was seen at least ten times. The chain has TRBV28 and TRBJ1-6, with D possibly being TRBD1 (6 bases). V was cut by 6 bases and J by 8 bases, with 14 bases left in between. Germline lookup yields CDR1 MDHEN and CDR2 SYDVKM. There are 14 residues in the CDR3. The CDR3: CASRRGAGYSPLHF. DNA for the CDR3: TGTGCCAGCAGAAGGGGGGCAGGCTATTCACCCCTCCACTTT.

J is TRBJ2-5 and V is TRBV5-1; 9 bases map to TRBD2. CDR1 and CDR2 (germline): SGHRS, YFSETQ. The CDR3 extends over 15 amino acids. Losses at the gene ends were 5 bases for V and 2 bases for J; bases not matched to a gene: 7. The CDR3 DNA sequence: TGCGCCAGCAGAGAGGGACTAGCAGGTCAAGAGACCCAGTACTTC. Translating it yields CASREGLAGQETQYF.

This clonotype has a count of ten or more. The CDR3: CATSTRGRETQYF. In DNA form, the CDR3 reads TGTGCCACCAGCACGAGAGGAAGAGAGACCCAGTACTTC. The chain carries TRBV15 and TRBJ2-5; no clear D gene. V lost 4 bases to trimming and J lost 4 bases, with 10 bases between them. This CDR3 region has 13 residues. Looked up from germline, CDR1 is LNHNV and CDR2 is YYDKDF (reference sequence).

This clonotype came up a few times. This chain's CDR3 is CASSEAIATSGLNEQFF. The CDR3 region has the DNA TGTGCCAGCAGTGAAGCGATCGCCACTAGCGGCCTCAATGAGCAGTTCTTC. The V call is TRBV2, the J call TRBJ2-1; 8 bases agree with TRBD2. V trimming: 0 bases; J trimming: 6 bases; junction bases outside the gene matches: 10. The CDR3 is 17 amino acids. Germline V gives CDR1 SNHLY, CDR2 FYNNEI.

This clonotype was counted many times. The chain joins TRBV7-9 to TRBJ1-1; D is perhaps TRBD1 (6 bases). The ends were cut back, 6 bases at V and 7 bases at J, with 9 bases in the middle. Germline CDR1 is SEHNR and CDR2 is FQNEAQ (reference sequence). CDR3 size: 11 residues. The CDR3 DNA reads TGTGCCAGCAGGTTACAGGGTGAAGCTTTCTTT. Its translation: CASRLQGEAFF.

There are many counts of this clonotype. The rearrangement joins TRBV5-1 to TRBJ2-2; D might be TRBD2 (5 bases). V lost 1 base, J lost 6 bases, and 13 bases lay in between. Germline V gene lookup returns CDR1 SGHRS and CDR2 YFSETQ. The CDR3 runs 15 residues. This CDR3 is CASSLSISGSGELFF. DNA for the CDR3: TGCGCCAGCAGCTTGTCCATATCGGGATCCGGGGAGCTGTTTTTT.

This clonotype was picked up a small number of times. The chain joins TRBV7-6 to TRBJ2-2, with 11 bases matching TRBD1. Germline V gives CDR1 SGHVS, CDR2 FNYEAQ. V lost 6 bases and J lost 6; bases outside the gene matches: 9. CDR3 length: 16 amino acids. The CDR3, as DNA: TGTGCCAGCAGTCTCTCGCCGGGACAGGGGGCCGGGGAGCTGTTTTTT. This sequence encodes CASSLSPGQGAGELFF.

This clonotype has a count of ten or more. This rearrangement joins TRBV12-3 or TRBV12-4 to TRBJ2-7, with TRBD1 identical over 7 bases. The junction had 8 bases not matched to a gene; V was cut back by 6 bases and J by 3 bases. The CDR3 has 14 amino acids. Here the CDR3 reads CASSPRQGLYEQYF. CDR3 in DNA: TGTGCCAGCAGCCCTCGACAGGGCCTCTACGAGCAGTACTTC.

The V call is TRBV5-1, the J call TRBJ1-2; D ambiguous. Germline loops: CDR1 SGHRS, CDR2 YFSETQ. The CDR3 contains 13 residues. Trimming removed 2 bases from V and 5 bases from J, with 10 bases in between. CDR3 amino acids: CASSFPGRYGYTF. In DNA form, the CDR3 reads TGCGCCAGCAGCTTTCCGGGGAGGTATGGCTACACCTTC.

The J gene is TRBJ2-5, the V gene TRBV18; D gene uncertain. CDR1 and CDR2 from the germline V gene are KGHSH and LQKENI. V was trimmed by 1 base and J by 3 bases, leaving 6 bases between them. The CDR3 runs 13 residues. The CDR3 DNA reads as TGTGCCAGCTCACCACTCCGAGAAGAGACCCAGTACTTC. This encodes CASSPLREETQYF.